The source of this T cell receptor beta chain is a study of cytomegalovirus exposure and HLA in healthy donors. At the level of the study: The roughly 130 validation repertoires used the same platform as the roughly 670 first-cohort repertoires, a later analysis reported.

V was clipped by 4 bases and J by 0 bases, with 11 bases between them. The CDR3 contains 15 residues. The germline V gene encodes CDR1 SGHRS and CDR2 YFSETQ. Some clones are missing from TCRdb's copy, which holds only in-frame ones; the method was immunoSEQ multiplex PCR. The sample lists fewer than 130,000 clones, around 89% occurring once. This clone came up once. Its antigen is not known. Overall study findings and caveats: Listed as cytomegalovirus-associated were 150 to 200 TCR beta chains.

The specimen was PBMCs. This clonotype was obtained from a woman in her thirties in good health and CMV-seropositive. The V call is TRBV5-1, the J call TRBJ2-1; no definite D call. The CDR3 DNA reads TGCGCCAGCAGCCCCGCGGTGAGCTCCTACAATGAGCAGTTCTTC. Protein product: CASSPAVSSYNEQFF.